Each of the 17 T cell receptor beta chains below was sequenced from the same sample in a study of T-cell reconstitution after alpha-beta-depleted transplantation in children. Preparation of the TCRbeta library involved a method that used unique molecular identifiers. TCRdb re-called the PCR reads with MiXCR, one entry per CDR3 protein. The profile covers around 700,000 distinct CDR3 sequences, with around 13% appearing a single time and 0.75% to 0.85% taken by the ten largest. The specimen comprised PBMCs, sampled before TCRalphabeta/CD19-depleted stem cell transplant. Receptors were obtained from a girl between 2 and 10 years old with congenital amegakaryocytic thrombocytopenia, due to receive a stem cell transplant.

The V and J genes are TRBV7-9 and TRBJ2-2; TRBD2 is a possible D gene (6 bases). Trimming took 6 bases from V and 1 from J, leaving 12 bases between them. The CDR3 runs 15 residues. Looked up from germline, CDR1 is SEHNR and CDR2 is FQNEAQ (reference sequence). In nucleotides, the CDR3 is TGTGCCAGCAGGTTGGTGGGACTGAACACCGGGGAGCTGTTTTTT. Translated: CASRLVGLNTGELFF.

Concerning this clonotype: Since the CDR3 does not end with the conserved phenylalanine or tryptophan, this likely comes from a read error. Because the CDR3's place on the DNA is in doubt, the DNA is left out and the CDR3 is given as listed by TCRdb. This CDR3 is CASSLGLAGQP. V usage is TRBV27 and J usage is TRBJ2-3; no DNA check was done on the table's D call, TRBD2. The CDR3 adds up to 11 amino acids, both ends counted. CDR1 is MNHEY and CDR2 is SMNVEV in the germline V gene (reference sequence).

In the case of this clonotype: A much larger clone differs from this one at a single base, so this may be a read error. The rearrangement uses TRBV11-2 and TRBJ2-1; no clear D gene. From germline, CDR1 is SGHAT and CDR2 FQNNGV. This CDR3 is 13 amino acids long. The DNA of the CDR3 is TGTGCCTGCAGCTCGAACACCTACAATGAGCAGTTCTTC. Translated: CACSSNTYNEQFF.

This clonotype was counted only a few times. CDR3 sequence: CSVDPGDSGNTIYF. The CDR3 DNA is TGCAGCGTTGATCCGGGGGACTCTGGAAACACCATATATTTT. The chain carries TRBV29-1 and TRBJ1-3; perhaps TRBD1 as D (5 bases). Germline V gene data show CDR1 as SQVTM and CDR2 as ANQGSEA. The CDR3 length is 14 residues. Trimming took 3 bases from V and 0 from J, leaving 9 bases between them.

For this clonotype: At one end, the junction sequence differs from germline, possibly due to a read error. V gene TRBV29-1 combines with J gene TRBJ1-1; the D is unclear. Germline assignment: CDR1 SQVTM and CDR2 ANQGSEA. The CDR3 has 12 residues. The DNA for the CDR3 is TGCAGCGCCGAATGGTCGAACCCTGAAGCTTTCTTT. Its protein is CSAEWSNPEAFF.

This clonotype has just a few counts. The rearrangement uses TRBV20-1 and TRBJ2-3; D gene unclear. Trimming stripped 0 bases from V and 0 bases from J, with 13 bases between. Germline V gives CDR1 DFQATT, CDR2 SNEGSKA (reference sequence). CDR3 length: 16 amino acids. This chain's CDR3 is CSARETWDESTDTQYF. The DNA for the CDR3 is TGCAGTGCTAGAGAGACCTGGGATGAGAGCACAGATACGCAGTATTTT.

V usage is TRBV29-1 and J usage is TRBJ2-1; perhaps D is TRBD1 or TRBD2 (5 bases each). Trimming shortened V by 6 bases and J by 6 bases, and 21 bases separated the two germline ends. This CDR3 has 15 amino acids. CDR1 is SQVTM, CDR2 ANQGSEA, per germline. For the CDR3, the DNA is TGCAGCGTCCAACGGGACCTTTTAGGAGGCAATGAGCAGTTCTTC. This encodes CSVQRDLLGGNEQFF.

This clonotype was seen at least ten times. V and J are TRBV29-1 and TRBJ2-1; D remains ambiguous. Trimming removed 4 bases at V and 7 bases at J, with 8 bases between. Germline V lookup: CDR1 SQVTM, CDR2 ANQGSEA. The CDR3 is 11 amino acids. This chain's CDR3 is CSVGTRNEQFF. The CDR3 DNA sequence: TGCAGCGTTGGGACCCGGAATGAGCAGTTCTTC.

This clonotype was detected many times. V and J are TRBV12-3 or TRBV12-4 and TRBJ2-7, with a possible D match to TRBD2 (6 bases). CDR3 length equals 14 residues. Trimming took 3 bases from V and 5 from J, leaving 14 bases between them. CDR3 DNA: TGTGCCAGCAGTTTCCGGGGGATCGATAACGAGCAGTACTTC. Translating gives CASSFRGIDNEQYF.

Concerning this clonotype: It may be a read error: a sequence one base away is much more abundant. The chain has TRBV2 and TRBJ2-1; 9 positions agree with TRBD2. The CDR3 loop spans 19 amino acids. The germline V gene has CDR1 SNHLY and CDR2 FYNNEI. The CDR3 bases are TGTGCCTGCAGTGCTCTATGGGCGGGAGGGCCAGTGCCCTACAATGAGCAGTTCTTC. This encodes CACSALWAGGPVPYNEQFF.

In this sample, this clonotype turned up many times. The V and J genes are TRBV7-8 and TRBJ1-1; D gene uncertain. Germline CDR1 and CDR2: SGHVS and FQNEAQ. The CDR3 runs 13 residues. Trimming removed 2 bases from V and 4 bases from J, with 8 bases in between. CDR3 coding DNA: TGTGCCAGCAGCTTAAGGTTCGGCACTGAAGCTTTCTTT. Translated: CASSLRFGTEAFF.

A note on this clonotype: This may stem from a read error, because a much larger clone lies one nucleotide away. This chain joins TRBV20-1 and TRBJ1-5; D gene ambiguous. V lost 2 bases and J 9 bases, leaving 14 bases between the germline ends. The CDR3 spans 13 residues. Per germline, CDR1 DFQATT and CDR2 SNEGSKA (reference sequence). This CDR3 reads CSARPGSRRPQHF. The CDR3 DNA sequence: TGCAGTGCTAGACCAGGATCGAGACGGCCCCAGCATTTT.

The sample holds a few counts of this clonotype. This chain uses TRBV10-1 with TRBJ2-2; 8 bases map to TRBD2. Trimming at V came to 0 bases and at J to 6 bases, leaving 3 bases not matched to a gene. Germline V gene lookup returns CDR1 WNHNN and CDR2 SYGVQD (reference sequence). CDR3 size: 15 residues. The CDR3 DNA reads as TGCGCCAGCAGTGAGTCGTCGACTAGCGCCGGGGAGCTGTTTTTT. Residues: CASSESSTSAGELFF.

The genes are TRBV5-1 and TRBJ2-1, with 12 bases matching TRBD2. CDR3 length: 19 amino acids. Germline assignment: CDR1 SGHRS and CDR2 YFSETQ. With 0 bases clipped from V and 5 bases from J, the junction kept 12 bases outside the gene matches. The CDR3 here is CASSLESDILAGGDNEQFF. The CDR3 nucleotides read TGCGCCAGCAGCTTGGAGTCAGACATTCTAGCGGGGGGGGACAATGAGCAGTTCTTC.

This clonotype was detected many times. The chain recombines TRBV5-1 with TRBJ2-2, with D possibly TRBD1 on 5 matching bases. The CDR3 covers 15 residues. Germline values: CDR1 SGHRS, CDR2 YFSETQ. V lost 4 bases and J lost 4, with 14 bases in between. CDR3 DNA: TGCGCCAGCAGCAGGACGACAGACAGCACCGGGGAGCTGTTTTTT. The encoded protein is CASSRTTDSTGELFF.

CDR3 DNA sequence: TGCGCCAGCAGCCGGGGACTAGCGGGAGGAGCCGCAGATACGCAGTATTTT. It encodes CASSRGLAGGAADTQYF. The chain is built from TRBV5-1 and TRBJ2-3; 15 bases match TRBD2. Germline lookup yields CDR1 SGHRS and CDR2 YFSETQ. V gave up 4 bases and J gave up 4 bases; unmatched junction bases: 7. This CDR3 is 17 amino acids long.

This clonotype has ten or more counts. The V call is TRBV20-1, the J call TRBJ1-5; D unclear. The CDR3 is 14 amino acids. V was cut by 4 bases and J by 2 bases, with 12 bases left in between. Germline CDR1 and CDR2: DFQATT and SNEGSKA (reference sequence). The CDR3 here is CSAKRGFGNQPQHF. The CDR3 DNA reads as TGCAGTGCTAAGCGGGGATTTGGCAATCAGCCCCAGCATTTT.